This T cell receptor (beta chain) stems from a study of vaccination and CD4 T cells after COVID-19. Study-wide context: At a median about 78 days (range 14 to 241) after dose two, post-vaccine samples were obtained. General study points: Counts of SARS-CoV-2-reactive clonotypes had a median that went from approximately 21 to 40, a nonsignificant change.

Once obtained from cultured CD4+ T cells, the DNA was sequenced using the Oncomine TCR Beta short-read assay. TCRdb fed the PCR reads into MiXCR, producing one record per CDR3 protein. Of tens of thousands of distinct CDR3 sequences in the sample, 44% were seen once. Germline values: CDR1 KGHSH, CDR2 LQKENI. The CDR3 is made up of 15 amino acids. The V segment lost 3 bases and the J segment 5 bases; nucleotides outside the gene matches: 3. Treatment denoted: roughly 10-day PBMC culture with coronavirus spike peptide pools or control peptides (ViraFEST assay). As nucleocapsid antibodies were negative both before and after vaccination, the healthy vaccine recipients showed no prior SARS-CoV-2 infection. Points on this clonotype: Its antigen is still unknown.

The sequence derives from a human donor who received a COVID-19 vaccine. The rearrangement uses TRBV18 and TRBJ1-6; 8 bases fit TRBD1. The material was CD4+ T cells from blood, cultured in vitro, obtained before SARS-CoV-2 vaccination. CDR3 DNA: TGTGCCAGCTCACCTCGGACAGGGCATAATTCACCCCTCCACTTT. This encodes CASSPRTGHNSPLHF. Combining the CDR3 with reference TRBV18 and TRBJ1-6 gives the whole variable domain NAGVMQNPRHLVRRRGQEARLRCSPMKGHSHVYWYRQLPEEGLKFMVYLQKENIIDESGMPKERFSAEFPKEGPSILRIQQVVRGDSAAYFCASSPRTGHNSPLHFGNGTRLTVT.